Below are 23 T cell receptor beta chains sequenced from a single sample in a study of cytomegalovirus exposure and HLA in healthy donors. It was with 60 Vbeta and 13 Jbeta primers that the PCR ran. Assay used: immunoSEQ multiplex PCR; TCRdb lists only in-frame clones, some missing. This sample yields some 150,000 clones, of which over 75% are seen a single time; about 2.4% belongs to the top ten. The sequenced material came from PBMCs. The source is a man in his forties or fifties in good health and CMV-seronegative.

This chain connects TRBV5-1 to TRBJ2-7; TRBD1 matches 7 bases. Germline CDR1 is SGHRS and CDR2 is YFSETQ. The CDR3 is 14 amino acids. Trimming cost V 3 bases and J 6 bases; bases outside gene matches: 9. CDR3 bases: TGCGCCAGCAGCTGGGACAGTTTATCAGGCGAGCAGTACTTC. This sequence encodes CASSWDSLSGEQYF.

The chain uses TRBV6-1 and TRBJ1-2; D call uncertain. The V end lost 2 bases, the J end lost 0 bases, and 13 bases lay between the germline ends. Germline CDR1 MNHNS, CDR2 SASEGT. The CDR3 runs to 16 residues. CDR3 loop: CASSERREPSNYGYTF. CDR3 in DNA: TGTGCCAGCAGTGAACGGAGGGAACCTTCTAACTATGGCTACACCTTC.

V and J are TRBV28 and TRBJ2-1; D not certain. The germline V gene encodes CDR1 MDHEN and CDR2 SYDVKM. The CDR3 totals 17 residues. Trimming pared 2 bases from V and 0 bases from J, leaving 14 bases between. CDR3 sequence: CASSLPGAPSSYNEQFF. The DNA for the CDR3 is TGTGCCAGCAGTTTACCCGGAGCGCCGAGCTCCTACAATGAGCAGTTCTTC. Full variable domain (missing parts from reference TRBV28 and TRBJ2-1): DVKVTQSSRYLVKRTGEKVFLECVQDMDHENMFWYRQDPGLGLRLIYFSYDVKMKEKGDIPEGYSVSREKKERFSLILESASTNQTSMYLCASSLPGAPSSYNEQFFGPGTRLTVL.

This rearrangement joins TRBV4-1 to TRBJ2-3; 10 bases agree with TRBD2. This CDR3 contains 15 residues. Germline V gene data show CDR1 as MGHRA and CDR2 as YSYEKL. J gave up 3 bases and V 2 bases, and 2 bases lay outside the gene matches. The CDR3 loop is CASSQLAGGTDTQYF. The CDR3 nucleotides read TGCGCCAGCAGCCAATTAGCGGGAGGTACAGATACGCAGTATTTT.

As DNA, the CDR3 is TGTGCCAGCAGTTCCCGGGACAGCATAACAGATACGCAGTATTTT. This gives the protein CASSSRDSITDTQYF. This chain links TRBV6-1 with TRBJ2-3; TRBD1 agrees at 7 bases. This CDR3 is 15 amino acids long. Germline V lookup: CDR1 MNHNS, CDR2 SASEGT. The J segment lost 3 bases and the V segment lost 5 bases, leaving 8 bases of the junction unmatched.

The J gene is TRBJ2-7, the V gene TRBV2, with TRBD1 matching 7 bases. Germline values: CDR1 SNHLY, CDR2 FYNNEI. J gave up 13 bases and V 6 bases, and 15 bases lay outside the gene matches. The CDR3 has 13 residues. Written as DNA, the CDR3 is TGTGCCAGCAGCCCCCAAGGTGGGGCAGGGGGATACTTC. Translating gives CASSPQGGAGGYF.

The genes are TRBV7-9 and TRBJ2-1; 8 nucleotides match TRBD1. The CDR3 consists of 15 residues. Germline CDR1 is SEHNR and CDR2 is FQNEAQ (reference sequence). V gave up 6 bases and J gave up 1 base; unmatched junction bases: 5. CDR3: CASSLRTGSYNEQFF. The CDR3, as DNA: TGTGCCAGCAGTTTACGGACAGGGTCCTACAATGAGCAGTTCTTC.

A word on this clone: The sample carries other DNA sequences with the same CDR3. The DNA of the CDR3 is TGTGCCAGCTCACCGGGACAGGGCGACGAGCAGTACTTC. Amino acids: CASSPGQGDEQYF. The V and J genes are TRBV18 and TRBJ2-7; 9 bases fit TRBD1. The V and J ends lost 3 bases and 5 bases, in that order; junction bases with no gene match: 2. Germline assignment: CDR1 KGHSH and CDR2 LQKENI. The CDR3 sequence is 13 residues long.

V usage is TRBV28 and J usage is TRBJ1-2, with D tentatively TRBD1 (5 bases). In germline, CDR1 is MDHEN, CDR2 SYDVKM. The CDR3 sequence is 13 residues long. V was clipped by 7 bases and J by 6 bases, with 15 bases between them. CDR3 nucleotide sequence: TGTGCCAGCACCCAGGGAGGAGTTAATGGCTACACCTTC. This translates into CASTQGGVNGYTF.

The chain is built from TRBV19 and TRBJ1-1, with D possibly matching TRBD1 (5 bases). CDR3 size: 17 residues. CDR1 is LNHDA, CDR2 SQIVND, per germline (reference sequence). The V and J ends lost 7 bases and 1 base respectively, with 22 bases between them. CDR3: CASKTDRANYANTEAFF. The CDR3, as DNA: TGTGCCAGTAAAACTGACAGAGCGAACTACGCGAACACTGAAGCTTTCTTT.

This clone showed up just a few times. The chain uses TRBV7-8 and TRBJ2-5; perhaps TRBD1 as D (6 bases). Trimming left V 7 bases short and J 2 bases short, with 17 bases between. The CDR3 is made up of 15 amino acids. CDR1 SGHVS and CDR2 FQNEAQ come from the germline V gene. This CDR3 is CASTSVGATQETQYF. The CDR3 coding sequence is TGTGCCAGCACCTCGGTGGGGGCGACTCAAGAGACCCAGTACTTC.

In its sample, this clone was seen once. This chain joins TRBV19 and TRBJ2-1; 8 positions agree with TRBD1. Unmatched junction bases numbered 10, after V lost 5 bases and J lost 4 bases. The CDR3 loop spans 16 amino acids. Germline V gene lookup returns CDR1 LNHDA and CDR2 SQIVND (reference sequence). In nucleotides, the CDR3 is TGTGCCAGTAGTCCTCTCGACAGGGGCCCTTACAATGAGCAGTTCTTC. It specifies CASSPLDRGPYNEQFF.

A remark on this clone: Other DNA sequences from this sample encode an identical CDR3 as well. This chain joins TRBV28 and TRBJ1-2, with D possibly being TRBD1 (5 bases). There are 12 residues in the CDR3. Germline lookup yields CDR1 MDHEN and CDR2 SYDVKM. V gave up 2 bases and J gave up 5 bases, with 6 bases separating them. CDR3 in DNA: TGTGCCAGCAGTTTACAGGGTTATGGCTACACCTTC. This translates into CASSLQGYGYTF.

The chain uses TRBV5-1 and TRBJ2-7; a possible D gene is TRBD1 (5 bases). V shed 4 bases and J shed 4 bases, with 15 bases lying between them. There are 14 residues in the CDR3. Looked up from germline, CDR1 is SGHRS and CDR2 is YFSETQ. CDR3 in DNA: TGCGCCAGCAGCCCCGGACACGTTCAATACGAGCAGTACTTC. Translation gives CASSPGHVQYEQYF.

The chain is built from TRBV28 and TRBJ2-7; TRBD2 agrees at 8 bases. CDR3 length: 16 residues. The germline CDR1 and CDR2 sequences are MDHEN and SYDVKM. V dropped 6 bases and J dropped 2; count of bases not matched to a gene: 12. The CDR3 bases are TGTGCCAGCAGCGAGAGGGCGGGGGGCCGCACCTACGAGCAGTACTTC. Translation gives CASSERAGGRTYEQYF. The whole variable domain, filled in from reference TRBV28 and TRBJ2-7, reads DVKVTQSSRYLVKRTGEKVFLECVQDMDHENMFWYRQDPGLGLRLIYFSYDVKMKEKGDIPEGYSVSREKKERFSLILESASTNQTSMYLCASSERAGGRTYEQYFGPGTRLTVT.

The V gene is TRBV7-9, the J gene TRBJ1-1; tentative D call: TRBD1 (6 bases). The CDR3 runs to 14 residues. Between the trimmed V and J ends, which lost 1 base and 3 bases, there was a span of 9 bases. CDR1 is SEHNR, CDR2 FQNEAQ, per germline (reference sequence). The CDR3 DNA follows: TGTGCCAGCAGCTTAGGACAGGAAGACACTGAAGCTTTCTTT. This codes for CASSLGQEDTEAFF.

The gene calls are TRBV9 and TRBJ2-1; 8 positions match TRBD2. The germline V gene has CDR1 SGDLS and CDR2 YYNGEE. V lost 4 bases, J lost 4 bases, and 7 bases stayed unmatched. CDR3 length: 15 amino acids. In DNA, the CDR3 is TGTGCCAGCAGCCCGGGACTAGGGAATTACAATGAGCAGTTCTTC. It is translated as CASSPGLGNYNEQFF.

This chain uses TRBV7-6 with TRBJ2-7, with 7 bases that match TRBD1. Germline CDR1 and CDR2: SGHVS and FNYEAQ. The CDR3 runs to 12 residues. Unmatched junction bases numbered 3, after V lost 4 bases and J lost 6 bases. The CDR3 reads CASSSTGAEQYF. CDR3 in DNA: TGTGCCAGCAGCTCTACAGGGGCCGAGCAGTACTTC.

This sequence joins TRBV2 and TRBJ1-6, with D unclear. This CDR3 is built from 14 residues. Germline CDR1 reads SNHLY; CDR2 reads FYNNEI. Between the trimmed V and J ends, which lost 7 bases and 9 bases, there was a span of 16 bases. CDR3 protein: CASKFGEGRSPLHF. The CDR3 DNA follows: TGTGCCAGCAAGTTCGGGGAGGGTCGTTCACCCCTCCACTTT.

This sequence joins TRBV7-2 and TRBJ1-4; 7 nucleotides line up with TRBD1. J lost 7 bases, V lost 4 bases, and 12 bases had no gene match. This CDR3 is 16 amino acids long. Per the germline V gene, CDR1 is SGHTA and CDR2 is FQGNSA. CDR3 amino acids: CASSWGNRGIGEKLFF. The DNA for the CDR3 is TGTGCCAGCAGCTGGGGAAACAGGGGAATCGGTGAAAAACTGTTTTTT.

The chain has TRBV11-2 and TRBJ2-3, with 8 bases fitting TRBD1. V shed 5 bases and J 3 bases; nucleotides not matched to a gene: 4. The CDR3 is made up of 14 amino acids. Germline values: CDR1 SGHAT, CDR2 FQNNGV. The CDR3 sequence is CASSQGQVTDTQYF. As DNA, the CDR3 is TGTGCCAGCAGCCAGGGACAGGTTACAGATACGCAGTATTTT.

This clone was observed a handful of times. This chain connects TRBV14 to TRBJ1-1; tentative D call: TRBD1 (5 bases). CDR1 SGHDN and CDR2 FVKESK come from the germline V gene. Trimming shortened V by 4 bases and J by 3 bases, and 9 bases separated the two germline ends. CDR3 size: 13 residues. The CDR3 nucleotides are TGTGCCAGCAGCCTCCGACAGTACACTGAAGCTTTCTTT. This gives the protein CASSLRQYTEAFF.

This chain links TRBV28 with TRBJ2-2; 8 positions match TRBD2. Germline-derived CDR1 and CDR2 are MDHEN and SYDVKM. The CDR3 extends over 15 amino acids. V shed 5 bases, J shed 5 bases, and the junction held 7 bases outside the gene matches. The CDR3 DNA reads as TGTGCCAGCAGTCTACCGGGACTAGGAACCGGGGAGCTGTTTTTT. Translating gives CASSLPGLGTGELFF. Supplemented by reference TRBV28 and TRBJ2-2, the full variable domain reads DVKVTQSSRYLVKRTGEKVFLECVQDMDHENMFWYRQDPGLGLRLIYFSYDVKMKEKGDIPEGYSVSREKKERFSLILESASTNQTSMYLCASSLPGLGTGELFFGEGSRLTVL.